This T cell receptor beta chain is from a study of regulatory dendritic cells for organ transplantation. Study observations and caveats: Of resting T cell subsets, memory CD8+ had the most alloreactive clonotypes. Between individuals, the alloreactive memory CD8+ T cell pool differed considerably. Mature dendritic cells appeared to drive more memory CD8+ clonal expansion than regulatory ones.

CDR1 is MNHNS and CDR2 is SASEGT in the germline V gene. V lost 2 bases to trimming and J lost 5 bases, with 15 bases between them. CDR3 size: 15 residues. Libraries were prepared by immunoSEQ multiplex PCR; TCRdb keeps only in-frame clonotypes and omits some of them. The sample lists about 29,000 clones, approximately 79% occurring once. FACS sorted CD4+ or CD8+ T cells into CD45RA+ naive and CD45RO+ memory. Concerning this clone: Its cognate antigen is unknown.

Sequencing input: memory CD4+ T cells from blood. Indicated subset: CD45RO+ memory T cells. The rearrangement links TRBV6-1 to TRBJ2-5, with D tentatively TRBD2 (5 bases). The origin of this receptor is a human donor in good health. The CDR3, as DNA: TGTGCCAGCAGTGAAAAGGCGCTAGCTCGGGAGACCCAGTACTTC. It specifies CASSEKALARETQYF.